This T cell receptor (beta chain) was obtained from a study of chemoradiotherapy in HPV16-positive cancers (dated 2022 in TCRdb). Concerning the study at large: Using functional T-cell assays on cells from two HPV16-positive patients, the researchers defined candidate HPV-specific T-cell clones and common TCR motifs. The candidate HPV-specific TCRs and motifs were subsequently tracked in TCR repertoires obtained from 70 to 95 patients with HPV-related cancers. The study asked whether T-cell immunity to the HPV oncoproteins E6 and E7 changes during chemoradiotherapy and whether this immunity affects survival. Study-wide conclusions, independent of this receptor: The functional definition of HPV-specific T cells came from only a couple of HPV16-positive patients, and the survival association was reported for HPV16-positive patients. In HPV16-positive patients, expansion of HPV-responsive T cells during chemoradiotherapy was associated with improved recurrence-free survival. Expansion of candidate HPV-specific clones and E7-related TCR motifs was observed in the tumor microenvironment during treatment, whereas no such expansion was observed for non-HPV-specific T cells.

V is pared back by 4 bases and J by 6 bases, with 14 bases lying between the germline termini. The CDR3, cysteine through phenylalanine, is 14 amino acids long. Of all the DNA, just the CDR3 is kept, 42 bases in frame from base 1. CDR1 SGHRS and CDR2 YFSETQ are derived from the germline V gene. The method behind the library was the immunoSEQ multiplex PCR assay. TCRdb took this table from immuneACCESS and kept in-frame rearrangements with V and J called. Such tables lack part of the clones; where checked against another copy, unresolved V genes explain under half of the gap, and the rest is unexplained. The sample profile shows several thousand clones; approximately 94% of them were found once. Together, the top ten hold around 4% of the sample. Concerning this clone itself: The antigen it binds to is not known. No base quality information exists; no much larger clone differs at one position.

Repertoires were sampled repeatedly over the course of chemoradiotherapy so that clonal expansion in the tumor microenvironment could be followed. In this chain, TRBV5-1 is recombined with TRBJ2-1; TRBD1 might be the D gene, on 5 matching bases. The sequenced sample was tumor tissue, obtained from a patient who underwent chemoradiotherapy. The receptor was derived from a human donor with HPV-associated anogenital cancer. CDR3 region: CASSLSRASNEQFF. The DNA reads as follows: TGCGCCAGCAGCCTGAGCAGGGCTTCCAATGAGCAGTTCTTC.